The 16 T cell receptor beta chains listed next were all sequenced from one sample in a study of cytotoxic CD8 clonotypes in ibrutinib-treated CLL. TCRdb's copy holds only in-frame clones and misses some; the assay was immunoSEQ multiplex PCR. Of 330,000 or so clones detected, 67% appear once; the ten largest clones hold just under 6.5%. Sequenced material: PBMCs, taken after 36 months of ibrutinib treatment. Source of these receptors: a human donor with chronic lymphocytic leukemia.

In nucleotides, the CDR3 is TGTGCCAGCAGCTTACCAGGGGGCAACAATCAGCCCCAGCATTTT. It specifies CASSLPGGNNQPQHF. The rearrangement uses TRBV5-6 and TRBJ1-5, with TRBD1 matching 8 bases. With 2 bases clipped from V and 3 bases from J, the junction kept 4 bases outside the gene matches. This CDR3 comprises 15 residues. Germline values: CDR1 SGHDT, CDR2 YYEEEE. Full variable domain (outside the CDR3, taken from reference TRBV5-6 and TRBJ1-5): DAGVTQSPTHLIKTRGQQVTLRCSPKSGHDTVSWYQQALGQGPQFIFQYYEEEERQRGNFPDRFSGHQFPNYSSELNVNALLLGDSALYLCASSLPGGNNQPQHFGDGTRLSIL.

This chain joins TRBV29-1 and TRBJ1-1, with D perhaps TRBD1 (5 bases). This CDR3 has 14 residues. In germline, CDR1 is SQVTM, CDR2 ANQGSEA. V was trimmed by 3 bases and J by 5 bases, leaving 16 bases between them. The chain's CDR3 is CSVELTAGGTEAFF. The CDR3, as DNA: TGCAGCGTTGAGCTGACAGCCGGTGGGACTGAAGCTTTCTTT. Filled out from reference TRBV29-1 and TRBJ1-1, the complete variable domain reads SAVISQKPSRDICQRGTSLTIQCQVDSQVTMMFWYRQQPGQSLTLIATANQGSEATYESGFVIDKFPISRPNLTFSTLTVSNMSPEDSSIYLCSVELTAGGTEAFFGQGTRLTVV.

The CDR3 is CASSTQGAEQYF. The CDR3 DNA sequence: TGTGCCAGCAGCACCCAGGGGGCCGAGCAGTACTTC. This chain joins TRBV9 and TRBJ2-7, with 8 bases that match TRBD1. From germline, CDR1 is SGDLS and CDR2 YYNGEE. Trimming cost V 4 bases and J 6 bases; bases outside gene matches: 3. This CDR3 region has 12 residues.

The chain carries TRBV28 and TRBJ1-5; the D is unclear. V was shortened by 4 bases and J by 7 bases, with 8 bases between the two germline ends. Germline CDR1 reads MDHEN; CDR2 reads SYDVKM. This CDR3 comprises 12 residues. CDR3 DNA sequence: TGTGCCAGCAGTTCATTGGGCCAGCCCCAGCATTTT. Translating gives CASSSLGQPQHF.

The chain links TRBV19 to TRBJ1-1; 9 bases are a match to TRBD1. V lost 10 bases, J lost 7 bases, and 4 bases stayed unmatched. The CDR3 consists of 11 residues. Looked up from germline, CDR1 is LNHDA and CDR2 is SQIVND (reference sequence). CDR3 in DNA: TGTGCCACCTCGGACAGGGGTGAAGCTTTCTTT. Encoded protein: CATSDRGEAFF.

CDR3: CASSIQGANVLTF. CDR3 nucleotide sequence: TGTGCCAGTAGTATTCAAGGGGCCAACGTCCTGACTTTC. V gene TRBV19 combines with J gene TRBJ2-6, with D hard to call. Trimming cost V 3 bases and J 4 bases, with 4 bases left between them. Germline V CDR1 and CDR2: LNHDA, SQIVND (reference sequence). CDR3 length: 13 residues.

The DNA of the CDR3 is TGTGCCACCAAACCGGATTGGCAGGATGGCTACACCTTC. Amino acids: CATKPDWQDGYTF. The chain uses TRBV15 and TRBJ1-2; D unresolved. Trimming removed 7 bases from V and 6 bases from J, with 15 bases in between. This CDR3 has 13 amino acids. In germline, CDR1 is LNHNV, CDR2 YYDKDF (reference sequence).

The gene calls are TRBV18 and TRBJ2-7, with D possibly TRBD2 on 5 matching bases. The CDR3 contains 16 residues. Germline lookup yields CDR1 KGHSH and CDR2 LQKENI. V lost 3 bases, J lost 0 bases, and 15 bases lay in between. CDR3 residues: CASSPSVLANSYEQYF. The DNA for the CDR3 is TGTGCCAGCTCACCTAGTGTATTAGCGAACTCCTACGAGCAGTACTTC.

J is TRBJ2-1 and V is TRBV5-4; possibly TRBD2 for D (7 bases). This CDR3 comprises 14 residues. Trimming shortened V by 3 bases and J by 6 bases, and 13 bases separated the two germline ends. In germline, CDR1 is SGHNT, CDR2 YYREEE (reference sequence). CDR3 residues: CASSSGGLGNEQFF. DNA of the CDR3: TGTGCCAGCAGCTCCGGGGGGCTAGGCAATGAGCAGTTCTTC.

This sequence joins TRBV5-1 and TRBJ2-2; 10 bases map to TRBD2. The J segment lost 3 bases and the V segment lost 7 bases, leaving 12 bases of the junction unmatched. The CDR3 contains 17 residues. Germline-derived CDR1 and CDR2 are SGHRS and YFSETQ. The DNA for the CDR3 is TGCGCCAGCGCTGCAACTAGCGGGGTGTTTTACACCGGGGAGCTGTTTTTT. This encodes CASAATSGVFYTGELFF.

This sequence joins TRBV9 and TRBJ2-5, with 7 bases matching TRBD1. The germline V gene has CDR1 SGDLS and CDR2 YYNGEE. The CDR3 has 14 amino acids. The ends lost 2 bases at V and 5 bases at J; junction bases unmatched: 6. The CDR3 DNA is TGTGCCAGCAGCGTCTCAGGGACAGTCGAGACCCAGTACTTC. Encoded protein: CASSVSGTVETQYF.

The gene calls are TRBV19 and TRBJ1-5; tentative D call: TRBD1 (5 bases). Germline CDR1 and CDR2: LNHDA and SQIVND (reference sequence). V was cut by 6 bases and J by 3 bases, with 15 bases left in between. The CDR3 spans 15 residues. In nucleotides, the CDR3 is TGTGCCAGTAGCCGGGACTACGAGCCCAATCAGCCCCAGCATTTT. Encoded protein: CASSRDYEPNQPQHF.

The chain has TRBV7-3 and TRBJ2-1, with D unclear. Germline lookup yields CDR1 SGHTA and CDR2 FQGTGA. V lost 5 bases and J lost 7, with 9 bases in between. This CDR3 has 12 amino acids. The CDR3: CASSPLGNEQFF. For the CDR3, the DNA is TGTGCCAGCAGCCCCCTGGGGAATGAGCAGTTCTTC.

A few counts support this clone. The J gene is TRBJ2-7, the V gene TRBV5-6; TRBD2 matches 13 bases. This CDR3 region has 16 residues. V lost 4 bases, J lost 4 bases, and 8 bases stayed unmatched. CDR1 SGHDT and CDR2 YYEEEE come from the germline V gene. The CDR3 loop is CASSPGLAGAKYEQYF. In DNA form, the CDR3 reads TGTGCCAGCAGCCCCGGACTAGCGGGAGCTAAATACGAGCAGTACTTC. Using reference TRBV5-6 and TRBJ2-7 for the parts outside the CDR3, the full variable domain is DAGVTQSPTHLIKTRGQQVTLRCSPKSGHDTVSWYQQALGQGPQFIFQYYEEEERQRGNFPDRFSGHQFPNYSSELNVNALLLGDSALYLCASSPGLAGAKYEQYFGPGTRLTVT.

This chain links TRBV29-1 with TRBJ2-7; D possibly corresponds to TRBD2 (6 bases). The germline V and J ends were trimmed by 2 bases and 4 bases, with 15 bases remaining between them. The CDR3 is 14 amino acids. Germline loops: CDR1 SQVTM, CDR2 ANQGSEA. CDR3 DNA sequence: TGCAGCGTTGAATTGGCCGGGAGTGGGTACGAGCAGTACTTC. Translation gives CSVELAGSGYEQYF.

The J gene is TRBJ1-2, the V gene TRBV10-1, with D tentatively TRBD1 (6 bases). V lost 2 bases, J lost 6 bases, and 13 bases lay in between. The germline CDR1 and CDR2 sequences are WNHNN and SYGVQD (reference sequence). This CDR3 region has 14 residues. Written as DNA, the CDR3 is TGCGCCAGCAGTGAGGACAGGTTCTCCCATGGCTACACCTTC. The encoded protein is CASSEDRFSHGYTF.